The entry below gives a single T cell receptor beta chain sequence along with its context. What it binds is not known. This sample stems from a study of T cell repertoires in cytomegalovirus infection. Study overall: Indications came from public TCR beta signatures; they pointed to CMV infection and to a matching HLA type. Whole-study results and caveats: In two of eight donors, the top clonotype was HLA-C-restricted CMV-specific.

V was shortened by 4 bases and J by 0 bases, with 7 bases between the two germline ends. The CDR3 consists of 14 residues. Germline lookup yields CDR1 SNHLY and CDR2 FYNNEI. TCRdb reprocessed the reads via MiXCR and lists one record per CDR3 protein. Of roughly 100,000 distinct CDR3 sequences in the sample, 15% to 20% were seen once. The chain combines TRBV2 with TRBJ2-4, with D unresolved. This TCR came from a human donor in good health (CMV status not recorded). Some clones in this sample may be carry-over from other donors' samples. Sequenced material: PBMCs. The CDR3 DNA is TGTGCCAGCAGTGTTGGCCAAGCCAAAAACATTCAGTACTTC. This encodes CASSVGQAKNIQYF.